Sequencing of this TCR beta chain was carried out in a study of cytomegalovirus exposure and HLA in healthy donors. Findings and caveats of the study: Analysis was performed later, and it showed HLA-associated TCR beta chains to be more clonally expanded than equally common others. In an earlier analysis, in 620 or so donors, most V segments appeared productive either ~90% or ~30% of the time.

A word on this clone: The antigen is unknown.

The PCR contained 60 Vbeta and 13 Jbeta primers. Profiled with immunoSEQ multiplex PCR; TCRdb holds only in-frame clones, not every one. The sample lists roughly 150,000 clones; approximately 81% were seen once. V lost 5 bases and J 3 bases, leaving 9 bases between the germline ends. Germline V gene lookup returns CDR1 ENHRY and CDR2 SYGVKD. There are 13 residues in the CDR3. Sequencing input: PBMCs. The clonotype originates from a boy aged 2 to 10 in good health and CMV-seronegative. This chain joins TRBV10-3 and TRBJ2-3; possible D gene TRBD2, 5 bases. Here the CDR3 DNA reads TGTGCCATCAGTAGCGGTAGAACAGATACGCAGTATTTT. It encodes CAISSGRTDTQYF.